This TCR beta chain was recorded in a study of metastatic and nonmetastatic thyroid tumors. TCRdb reassembled clones from the PCR reads with MiXCR. The sample records approximately 15,000 clones, approximately 19% being singletons. Nobody among the patients had been given any treatment before thyroid surgery. Germline-derived CDR1 and CDR2 are SGHTA and FQGTGA. The CDR3 is 16 residues long. V lost 5 bases and J 4 bases, leaving 18 bases between the germline ends. This clone was seen many times. This sequence originates from a female donor with papillary thyroid cancer or a benign thyroid nodule (not recorded which). Some clones in this sample may be carry-over from other donors' samples. Sequencing was performed on blood. This chain joins TRBV7-3 and TRBJ1-3; D gene ambiguous. The CDR3 loop reads CASSPGPSGSGNTIYF. As DNA, the CDR3 is TGTGCCAGCAGCCCTGGTCCCTCGGGGTCAGGAAACACCATATATTTT.